This TCR beta chain was documented in a study of T cell clonotyping in hematopoietic cell transplantation. Only in-frame clones appear in the TCRdb table, and some are missing; sequencing was by immunoSEQ multiplex PCR. The table records 14,000 or so clones, around 97% of them present only once. This clone was found once. Recipients were bled about 28 days pretransplant and at posttransplant days 30, 100, 180. The sequence came from a female patient in her fifties who had an allogeneic stem cell transplant from an unrelated donor, so T cells may come from the graft donor. Some clones in this sample may be carry-over from other donors' samples. Sequenced here: peripheral blood mononuclear cells, sampled 30 days after allogeneic stem cell transplant.

Here the CDR3 DNA reads TGTGCCAGCAGCCGGAGAGGGGACAGGGATAATTCACCCCTCCACTTT. Protein: CASSRRGDRDNSPLHF. The genes are TRBV13 and TRBJ1-6; 9 bases agree with TRBD1. V was clipped by 5 bases and J by 5 bases; unmatched bases: 7. Germline V gene lookup returns CDR1 PRHDT and CDR2 FYEKMQ (reference sequence). This CDR3 region has 16 residues.